This entry lists 30 T cell receptor beta chains sequenced from one sample in a study of cytomegalovirus exposure and HLA in healthy donors. A multiplex PCR was run with 60 Vbeta primers and 13 Jbeta primers. Only in-frame clones appear in the TCRdb table, and some are missing; sequencing was by immunoSEQ multiplex PCR. The sample lists 110,000 to 150,000 clones, approximately 80% occurring once. Sequencing used PBMCs. These TCRs come from a woman aged 35 to 49 in good health and CMV-seronegative.

The rearrangement joins TRBV6-5 to TRBJ1-5, with D unclear. The CDR3 runs 13 residues. V was shortened by 6 bases and J by 0 bases, with 6 bases between the two germline ends. Germline CDR1 reads MNHEY; CDR2 reads SVGAGI. CDR3 in amino acids: CASSRYSNQPQHF. CDR3 coding DNA: TGTGCCAGCAGCCGTTATAGCAATCAGCCCCAGCATTTT.

The J gene is TRBJ2-7, the V gene TRBV28, with D tentatively TRBD1 (5 bases). Trimming removed 6 bases at V and 2 bases at J, with 14 bases between. Germline assignment: CDR1 MDHEN and CDR2 SYDVKM. CDR3 length: 14 amino acids. The CDR3 region has the DNA TGTGCCAGCAGCCTCCCAGGGTTAGCCTACGAGCAGTACTTC. It codes for CASSLPGLAYEQYF.

The gene calls are TRBV10-1 and TRBJ1-1, with D tentatively TRBD1 (6 bases). CDR1 and CDR2 from the germline V gene are WNHNN and SYGVQD (reference sequence). Trimming took off 8 bases at V and 4 bases at J, with 14 bases between the two ends. The CDR3 totals 13 residues. For the CDR3, the DNA is TGCGCCAGCGGGTGGGGGCCGGGCACTGAAGCTTTCTTT. This sequence encodes CASGWGPGTEAFF.

Only a few counts were recorded for this clone. The chain is built from TRBV11-2 and TRBJ1-2, with 7 nucleotides matching TRBD1. Trimming took 2 bases from V and 8 from J; bases not matched to a gene: 11. The V gene's germline CDR1 is SGHAT and CDR2 FQNNGV. CDR3 length: 15 residues. CDR3 DNA: TGTGCCAGCAGCTTACGGGACAGCCCTAGCGGGGGCTACACCTTC. Amino acids: CASSLRDSPSGGYTF.

The chain carries TRBV7-9 and TRBJ2-7; D call uncertain. This CDR3 has 15 amino acids. V gave up 1 base and J gave up 2 bases, with 12 bases separating them. The germline gives CDR1 SEHNR, CDR2 FQNEAQ (reference sequence). In nucleotides, the CDR3 is TGTGCCAGCAGCTTAGGAGGTCACCTCACCTACGAGCAGTACTTC. Translation gives CASSLGGHLTYEQYF.

The chain is built from TRBV9 and TRBJ1-1; TRBD1 matches at 11 bases. Germline CDR1 and CDR2: SGDLS and YYNGEE. The length of the CDR3 is 20 residues. The ends lost 0 bases at V and 6 bases at J; junction bases unmatched: 19. CDR3 nucleotides: TGTGCCAGCAGCGTAGATGGATCCGGGCTCCGGGACAGGGGGTTCGCTGAAGCTTTCTTT. It is translated as CASSVDGSGLRDRGFAEAFF.

This clone is deemed medium-sized (0.01 to 0.1%). The gene calls are TRBV7-6 and TRBJ2-1, with TRBD2 matching 7 bases. The CDR3 is 14 residues long. The V gene's germline CDR1 is SGHVS and CDR2 FNYEAQ. Unmatched junction bases numbered 3, after V lost 0 bases and J lost 7 bases. This CDR3 reads CASSLAVGGNEQFF. The CDR3, as DNA: TGTGCCAGCAGCTTAGCGGTCGGGGGGAATGAGCAGTTCTTC. Supplemented by reference TRBV7-6 and TRBJ2-1, the full variable domain reads GAGVSQSPRYKVTKRGQDVALRCDPISGHVSLYWYRQALGQGPEFLTYFNYEAQQDKSGLPNDRFSAERPEGSISTLTIQRTEQRDSAMYRCASSLAVGGNEQFFGPGTRLTVL.

The V and J genes are TRBV6-5 and TRBJ2-5; 9 nucleotides align to TRBD1. The DNA end is a closer match to TRBJ2-7, so the J assignment may be wrong. There are 15 residues in the CDR3. Germline values: CDR1 MNHEY, CDR2 SVGAGI. Here the CDR3 reads CASSYHRTGDYEQYF. In DNA form, the CDR3 reads TGTGCCAGCAGTTACCATCGGACAGGGGACTACGAGCAGTACTTC.

This clone was counted a few times. The V and J genes are TRBV5-6 and TRBJ2-2; possible D gene TRBD1, 5 bases. Germline V gives CDR1 SGHDT, CDR2 YYEEEE. V was pared by 2 bases and J by 7 bases, with 9 bases between. The CDR3 covers 13 residues. The CDR3 DNA is TGTGCCAGCAGCTTAGGGGTCGACGGGGAGCTGTTTTTT. Protein: CASSLGVDGELFF.

The chain carries TRBV6-1 and TRBJ2-7; 7 nucleotides agree with TRBD1. J was trimmed by 3 bases and V by 6 bases; bases with no gene match: 8. This CDR3 is built from 14 residues. The germline V gene has CDR1 MNHNS and CDR2 SASEGT. CDR3 bases: TGTGCCAGCAGCTTGGACAGGATCGACTACGAGCAGTACTTC. Protein sequence: CASSLDRIDYEQYF.

This clone was counted a single time. The chain has TRBV28 and TRBJ2-7; 7 nucleotides align to TRBD2. With V trimmed by 6 bases and J by 5 bases, 4 bases remained unmatched. The CDR3 contains 12 residues. From germline, CDR1 is MDHEN and CDR2 SYDVKM. CDR3 DNA sequence: TGTGCCAGCAGGGCTAGCGGCCACGAGCAGTACTTC. Translation gives CASRASGHEQYF.

J is TRBJ2-5 and V is TRBV7-9, with D maybe TRBD2 (5 bases). The CDR3 consists of 14 residues. Trimming took 5 bases from V and 5 from J, leaving 15 bases between them. Germline V lookup: CDR1 SEHNR, CDR2 FQNEAQ (reference sequence). Here the CDR3 reads CASSGERGWETQYF. In DNA form, the CDR3 reads TGTGCCAGCAGCGGGGAACGGGGATGGGAGACCCAGTACTTC. The variable domain in full, completed from reference TRBV7-9 and TRBJ2-5, reads DTGVSQNPRHKITKRGQNVTFRCDPISEHNRLYWYRQTLGQGPEFLTYFQNEAQLEKSRLLSDRFSAERPKGSFSTLEIQRTEQGDSAMYLCASSGERGWETQYFGPGTRLLVL.

This sequence joins TRBV19 and TRBJ1-5, with TRBD1 matching over 8 bases. V shed 8 bases, J shed 7 bases, and the junction held 7 bases outside the gene matches. Germline V CDR1 and CDR2: LNHDA, SQIVND (reference sequence). The CDR3 sequence is 13 residues long. CDR3 sequence reads: CASRDRGGQPQHF. The CDR3 bases are TGTGCCAGTCGAGACAGGGGAGGACAGCCCCAGCATTTT.

This clone was counted a few times. The chain joins TRBV6-7 to TRBJ2-5; 14 bases are a match to TRBD2. TRBV6-7 is labeled an ORF, and its function is uncertain. The V gene end was trimmed by 6 bases and the J gene end by 5 bases; junction bases not matched to a gene: 5. The CDR3 has 15 residues. The CDR3 coding sequence is TGTGCCAGCAGCTCGACTAGCGGGAGGGCGGAGACCCAGTACTTC. Amino acids: CASSSTSGRAETQYF.

V and J are TRBV11-2 and TRBJ2-7; TRBD1 matches at 9 bases. The CDR3 is 17 amino acids. The ends lost 1 base at V and 7 bases at J; junction bases unmatched: 14. CDR1 and CDR2 from the germline V gene are SGHAT and FQNNGV. Written as DNA, the CDR3 is TGTGCCAGCAGCTTAGCGGTCGGGACAGGGCCGATGGGGGAGCAGTACTTC. It encodes CASSLAVGTGPMGEQYF.

The chain employs TRBV5-1 and TRBJ1-2, with 8 bases matching TRBD1. This CDR3 is 15 amino acids long. V was clipped by 0 bases and J by 6 bases; unmatched bases: 7. From germline, CDR1 is SGHRS and CDR2 YFSETQ. The CDR3 nucleotides are TGCGCCAGCAGCTTGGGTCAGGGGGCGCAAAATGGCTACACCTTC. Protein product: CASSLGQGAQNGYTF.

The chain employs TRBV6-5 and TRBJ2-7, with D perhaps matching TRBD1 (5 bases). Trimming took off 4 bases at V and 1 base at J, with 14 bases between the two ends. Germline-derived CDR1 and CDR2 are MNHEY and SVGAGI. The CDR3 has 15 residues. The CDR3 protein is CASSSPTRVSYEQYF. DNA for the CDR3: TGTGCCAGCAGTTCGCCCACCAGGGTATCCTACGAGCAGTACTTC.

This chain connects TRBV28 to TRBJ1-2; 8 bases line up with TRBD1. The CDR3 has 14 amino acids. The germline gives CDR1 MDHEN, CDR2 SYDVKM. The V and J ends lost 2 bases and 5 bases, in that order; junction bases with no gene match: 4. The CDR3 is CASSLQGAGYGYTF. CDR3 nucleotides: TGTGCCAGCAGTTTACAGGGGGCAGGTTATGGCTACACCTTC.

In its sample, this clone was seen a few times. The chain combines TRBV6-5 with TRBJ1-6; D is perhaps TRBD1 (5 bases). The CDR3 totals 14 residues. Germline CDR1 is MNHEY and CDR2 is SVGAGI. Trimming removed 8 bases at V and 7 bases at J, with 15 bases between. The DNA for the CDR3 is TGTGCCAGCGCCAGCAGGGAACGAAATTCACCCCTCCACTTT. Amino acids: CASASRERNSPLHF.

The CDR3 sequence: CASSEAREDTQYF. Here the CDR3 DNA reads TGTGCCAGCAGTGAAGCGCGTGAGGATACGCAGTATTTT. V gene TRBV2 combines with J gene TRBJ2-3; D unclear. Germline V CDR1 and CDR2: SNHLY, FYNNEI. The CDR3 is 13 residues long. The germline V and J ends were trimmed by 0 bases and 6 bases, with 7 bases remaining between them. Variable domain in full (rest from reference TRBV2 and TRBJ2-3): EPEVTQTPSHQVTQMGQEVILRCVPISNHLYFYWYRQILGQKVEFLVSFYNNEISEKSEIFDDQFSVERPDGSNFTLKIRSTKLEDSAMYFCASSEAREDTQYFGPGTRLTVL.

The V gene is TRBV27, the J gene TRBJ2-3, with TRBD1 matching 8 bases. V trimming: 5 bases; J trimming: 5 bases; junction bases outside the gene matches: 6. Germline CDR1 is MNHEY and CDR2 is SMNVEV (reference sequence). This CDR3 has 14 residues. This chain's CDR3 is CASSPPGTGDTQYF. Written as DNA, the CDR3 is TGTGCCAGCAGTCCCCCTGGGACAGGAGATACGCAGTATTTT.

V usage is TRBV7-9 and J usage is TRBJ2-2; D may be TRBD1 (5 bases). The ends were cut back, 5 bases at V and 1 base at J, with 8 bases in the middle. Per the germline V gene, CDR1 is SEHNR and CDR2 is FQNEAQ (reference sequence). The CDR3 runs to 14 residues. The CDR3 here is CASSGQGNTGELFF. The CDR3 DNA is TGTGCCAGCAGCGGGCAGGGGAACACCGGGGAGCTGTTTTTT.

This chain joins TRBV6-5 and TRBJ2-1, with a possible D match to TRBD1 (5 bases). CDR3 length equals 14 residues. Germline loops: CDR1 MNHEY, CDR2 SVGAGI. V shed 7 bases and J shed 2 bases, with 12 bases lying between them. CDR3 sequence: CASTAAGPYNEQFF. The DNA for the CDR3 is TGTGCCAGCACCGCCGCAGGGCCCTACAATGAGCAGTTCTTC.

The gene calls are TRBV6-5 and TRBJ2-5; no firm D call. The V and J ends lost 7 bases and 5 bases respectively, with 8 bases between them. CDR1 is MNHEY and CDR2 is SVGAGI in the germline V gene. This CDR3 is built from 11 residues. Here the CDR3 reads CASTVRETQYF. The CDR3 DNA is TGTGCCAGCACTGTGAGGGAGACCCAGTACTTC.

The rearrangement joins TRBV18 to TRBJ2-7, with 10 bases aligning to TRBD1. The V and J ends lost 3 bases and 3 bases, in that order; junction bases with no gene match: 2. Germline loops: CDR1 KGHSH, CDR2 LQKENI. This CDR3 spans 14 amino acids. CDR3 in DNA: TGTGCCAGCTCACCGGGACAGGGGTTCTACGAGCAGTACTTC. Translation gives CASSPGQGFYEQYF. The full variable domain, in which reference TRBV18 and TRBJ2-7 provide the parts outside the CDR3, is NAGVMQNPRHLVRRRGQEARLRCSPMKGHSHVYWYRQLPEEGLKFMVYLQKENIIDESGMPKERFSAEFPKEGPSILRIQQVVRGDSAAYFCASSPGQGFYEQYFGPGTRLTVT.

This clone has only a few counts. The chain is built from TRBV5-4 and TRBJ1-6; a possible D gene is TRBD1 (5 bases). V gave up 1 base and J gave up 3 bases, with 8 bases separating them. The CDR3 contains 15 residues. Germline CDR1 SGHNT, CDR2 YYREEE (reference sequence). The CDR3 reads CASSLNGGYNSPLHF. DNA for the CDR3: TGTGCCAGCAGCTTGAACGGGGGCTATAATTCACCCCTCCACTTT.

The chain combines TRBV10-2 with TRBJ2-1; D uncertain. This CDR3 is built from 13 residues. Deletions cut 6 bases from V and 7 bases from J, with 13 bases between. Germline V gene data show CDR1 as WSHSY and CDR2 as SAAADI. CDR3 loop: CASRIAQRNEQFF. The DNA for the CDR3 is TGCGCCAGCAGGATCGCACAGAGAAATGAGCAGTTCTTC.

This sequence joins TRBV5-6 and TRBJ2-3, with TRBD1 as a possible D gene (6 bases). The length of the CDR3 is 15 residues. Germline CDR1 is SGHDT and CDR2 is YYEEEE. Trimming removed 5 bases from V and 1 base from J, with 14 bases in between. CDR3 protein: CASSMGQPGTDTQYF. CDR3 DNA: TGTGCCAGCAGTATGGGACAACCTGGCACAGATACGCAGTATTTT.

CDR3 loop: CASSLAMSRDYNEQFF. The CDR3 bases are TGTGCCAGCAGCTTAGCGATGTCTCGCGACTACAATGAGCAGTTCTTC. The chain employs TRBV7-8 and TRBJ2-1; no firm D call. CDR1 is SGHVS and CDR2 is FQNEAQ in the germline V gene. Trimming took 0 bases from V and 3 from J, leaving 12 bases between them. This CDR3 has 16 amino acids.

The V gene is TRBV6-5, the J gene TRBJ1-4; 7 positions match TRBD1. The CDR3 length is 15 residues. The germline CDR1 and CDR2 sequences are MNHEY and SVGAGI. After removal of 6 bases from V and 6 bases from J, the junction contained 10 bases not matched to a gene. The chain's CDR3 is CASSPIGTAYEKLFF. The CDR3 coding sequence is TGTGCCAGCAGCCCAATCGGGACAGCGTATGAAAAACTGTTTTTT.